This T cell receptor beta chain was recorded in a study of neurological immune-mediated disorders. Notes on the study in general: The greatest TCR clonal expansion appeared in HTLV-1-associated myelopathy and the smallest, falling below healthy controls, in multiple sclerosis.

Regarding time point: longitudinal time-point 1 (baseline). The unsorted libraries originated from 2 million PBMCs that had been stored at -80 C. This clonotype was seen ten or more times. Its antigen is not identified. Germline V CDR1 and CDR2: SQVTM, ANQGSEA. Trimming shortened V by 7 bases and J by 4 bases, and 14 bases separated the two germline ends. This CDR3 has 13 residues. TCRdb itself ran the 5' RACE reads through MiXCR, one entry per CDR3 protein. The sample records about 60,000 distinct CDR3 sequences, about 10% being singletons. The rearrangement links TRBV29-1 to TRBJ1-3; weak D call: TRBD1 (6 bases). The TCR was taken from a male donor with HTLV-1-associated myelopathy (HAM/TSP). Sequencing was performed on PBMCs. The CDR3 nucleotides are TGCAGCGGCAGGGGCTTTGCGGGAAACACCATATATTTT. It is translated as CSGRGFAGNTIYF.